This T cell receptor (beta chain) came from a study of T cell repertoires in cytomegalovirus infection. Turning to the study itself: Public TCR beta signature analysis indicated the presence of both CMV infection and matching HLA type.

Comment on this clonotype: Its specificity is not known.

The study's findings and limits: The cumulative frequency of public TCR beta families distinguished individuals who carried CMV together with the relevant HLA. HLA-C-restricted CMV clonotypes gave the most frequent clonotype in two of eight donors.

There are 11 residues in the CDR3. Germline CDR1 reads ENHRY; CDR2 reads SYGVKD. Trimming took 6 bases from V and 8 from J, leaving 10 bases between them. Via MiXCR, TCRdb re-called the reads, giving one row per CDR3 protein. This table has about 460,000 distinct CDR3 sequences, around 11% appearing once. The TCR originated in a human donor in good health (CMV status not recorded). Some clones in this sample may be carry-over from other donors' samples. The sample taken for sequencing was PBMCs. The V and J genes are TRBV10-3 and TRBJ1-1; D perhaps matches TRBD1 (5 bases). The CDR3 region has the DNA TGTGCCATCAGGGAGACAGACGAAGCTTTCTTT. Translation: CAIRETDEAFF.